This TCR beta chain was identified in a study of early stage breast cancer tumors (dated by TCRdb to the late 2010s). General notes on the study: Of the roughly 17 invasive breast tumors, about a dozen were found to be estrogen receptor-positive, progesterone receptor-positive and HER2-negative. Of the roughly 12 ER+/PR+/HER2- tumors, eight were classified as invasive ductal carcinomas and four as invasive lobular carcinomas. On average, each sample had 8 to 10-fold read coverage. Across all samples, approximately 2,500,000 templates representing 1,097,674 unique clonotypes were detected.

Points the paper makes about the study in general: The small cohort size prevented analysis by tumor subtype. Approximately 2.4-fold higher T cell density and higher clonality were observed in tumors than in adjacent normal breast tissue. Chain pairing and functional markers such as CD4, CD8 and FOXP3 were not captured by bulk genomic DNA sequencing of unsorted cells. Enriched TCRB sequences shared across patients were found to be mostly commonly generated sequences that were unlikely to play an important role in the tumor microenvironment. Repertoires from blood and normal breast were more alike than repertoires from blood and tumor, and in 14 of 16 patients, comparing each tissue with blood separated tumor from normal.

Every sample was amplified as two independent genomic DNA replicates, using roughly 0.5 ug for blood and roughly 1.6 ug for tumor or normal breast. TCRB sequencing of genomic DNA was carried out with the ImmunoSeq Intro kit according to the manufacturer's instructions. Multiplex PCR ran around 32 cycles with proprietary primers and spike-in control sequences for absolute quantification. Single-end 150-bp reads were used to sequence an 87-bp fragment spanning the CDR3 and the flanking V and J genes. Seven samples, with two replicates for each sample, were multiplexed per lane of an Illumina MiSeq using version 3.0 chemistry. The source study handled its data this way. Raw data were processed with the vendor's proprietary pipeline, and both replicates were merged into a single result per sample. To define clonotypes, the study grouped productive rearrangements that shared the V-gene family, CDR3 amino acid sequence and J-gene segment. Clonality was computed as 1 minus the normalized Shannon entropy (Pielou evenness) of TCRB abundances. To estimate T cell density, the total number of templates was divided by the input cell count, which was inferred from how much DNA went in. Total repertoire diversity and clonality were estimated with Recon using default parameters. A clonotype counted as tumor-enriched if its abundance in tumor exceeded 0.1% and was at least 32-fold higher than its abundance in normal breast. The immuneACCESS repertoire file appears here via TCRdb, limited to in-frame rearrangements. These files lack a portion of the clones; in checked studies, under half of the deficit traces to unresolved V genes, and the cause of the others is not known. The D gene and trimming were derived from the DNA, and the V and J assignments and clone size from that table. This sample is represented by under 35,000 clones; 84% of them were singletons. About a tenth of the sample belongs to the ten largest clones.

Trimming costs V 2 bases and J 0 bases, and their ends lie 8 bases apart. The cysteine opens and the phenylalanine closes a CDR3 of 15 amino acids. The kept DNA is CDR3 alone, 45 bases in frame from the first base. For CDR1 and CDR2, the germline V gene lists MNHEY and SVGAGI. The study profiled bulk TCR beta-chain repertoires in matched peripheral blood, tumor and adjacent normal breast tissue taken from some 17 patients with early-stage breast cancer. Before surgery, roughly 5-11 mL of whole blood was collected in EDTA tubes and processed within 2 hours. Ficoll-Paque centrifugation in SepMate-50 tubes was used to isolate peripheral blood mononuclear cells. For storage in liquid nitrogen, PBMCs were cryopreserved as aliquots of 2 to 4 million cells in about 90% FBS with around 10% DMSO. The Qiagen AllPrep DNA/RNA Mini kit was used for genomic DNA extraction. In regard to this clone: Its antigen is still unknown. No much larger clonotype is one base removed from it; base qualities were not supplied.

The sequencing input was blood. The sequence links TRBV6-5 to TRBJ1-3, with the identity of the D gene unclear. The sequence was obtained from a person aged 45-60 years with breast cancer. The DNA reads as follows: TGTGCCAGCAGTTACGGGAGCCGCTCTGGAAACACCATATATTTT. This is translated as CASSYGSRSGNTIYF.